The present T cell receptor beta chain was sequenced within a study of blood T cell repertoires in COVID-19. As for the study in general: PBMCs, B-cell-depleted T cells, or T cells provided the cDNA or gDNA that made up the material.

Authors' analysis steps: For nucleated cells, counts were estimated from reference gene primer amplification. TCRdb keeps only in-frame clones here, not all; method: immunoSEQ multiplex PCR. The V and J calls and clone size come from that table; D and trimming were worked out from the DNA. The sample carries approximately 300,000 clones, about nine tenths recorded once. Participants spanned ages about 18 to 90 years and resided in over 20 US areas. The study assigned cohorts using participant-reported clinical history. The CDR3 is 12 residues long. The germline V gene has CDR1 MNHEY and CDR2 SVGEGT. The V gene lost 5 bases and the J gene lost 3 bases, with 8 bases spanning the gap.

The sequencing input was PBMCs or T cells enriched from blood (not recorded which). The TCR was taken from a man in his thirties or forties who had recovered from COVID-19. J is TRBJ2-7 and V is TRBV6-2 or TRBV6-3; D is uncertain. CDR3 loop: CASSAGYYEQYF. CDR3 sequence (DNA): TGTGCCAGCAGTGCCGGTTACTACGAGCAGTACTTC.